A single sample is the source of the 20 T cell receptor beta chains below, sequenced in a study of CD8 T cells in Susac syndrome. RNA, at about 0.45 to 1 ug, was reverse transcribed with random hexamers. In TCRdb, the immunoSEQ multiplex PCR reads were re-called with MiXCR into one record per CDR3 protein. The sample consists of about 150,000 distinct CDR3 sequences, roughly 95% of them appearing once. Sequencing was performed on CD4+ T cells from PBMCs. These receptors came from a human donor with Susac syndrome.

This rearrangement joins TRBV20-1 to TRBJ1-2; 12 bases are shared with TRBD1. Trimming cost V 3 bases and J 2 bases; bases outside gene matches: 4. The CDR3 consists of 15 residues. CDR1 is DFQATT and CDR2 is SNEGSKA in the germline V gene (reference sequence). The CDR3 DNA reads TGCAGTGCTAGGAAGGGACAGGGGGCGAACTATGGCTACACCTTC. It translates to CSARKGQGANYGYTF.

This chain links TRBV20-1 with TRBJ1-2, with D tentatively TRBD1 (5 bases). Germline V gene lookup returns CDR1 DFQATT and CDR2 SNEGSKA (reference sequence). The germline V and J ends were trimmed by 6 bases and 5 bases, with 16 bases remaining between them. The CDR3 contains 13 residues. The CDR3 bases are TGCAGTGCAAAACAGGCCGGGGGATATGGCTACACCTTC. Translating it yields CSAKQAGGYGYTF.

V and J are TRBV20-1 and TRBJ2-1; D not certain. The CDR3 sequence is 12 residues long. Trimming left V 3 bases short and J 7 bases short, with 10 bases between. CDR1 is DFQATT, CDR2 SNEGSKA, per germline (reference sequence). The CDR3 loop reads CSASGVGNEQFF. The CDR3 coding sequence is TGCAGTGCTAGTGGGGTCGGTAATGAGCAGTTCTTC.

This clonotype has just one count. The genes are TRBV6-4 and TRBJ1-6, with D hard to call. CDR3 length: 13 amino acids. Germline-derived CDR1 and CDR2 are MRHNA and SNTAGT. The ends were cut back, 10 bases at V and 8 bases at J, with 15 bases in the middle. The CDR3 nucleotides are TGTGCCACAAGTCGGGTCTGGGATTCACCCCTCCACTTT. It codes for CATSRVWDSPLHF.

The CDR3 DNA reads TGCAGTGCTACCTCACCCGCGGGCGGGGGAGATACGCAGTATTTT. Amino acids: CSATSPAGGGDTQYF. J is TRBJ2-3 and V is TRBV20-1; 7 bases fit TRBD2. V shed 4 bases and J 5 bases; nucleotides not matched to a gene: 12. The CDR3 spans 15 residues. CDR1 is DFQATT, CDR2 SNEGSKA, per germline (reference sequence).

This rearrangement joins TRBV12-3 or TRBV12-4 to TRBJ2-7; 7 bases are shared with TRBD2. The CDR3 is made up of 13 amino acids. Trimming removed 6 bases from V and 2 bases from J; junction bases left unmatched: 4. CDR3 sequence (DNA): TGTGCCAGCAGACTTGGACTAGCCTACGAGCAGTACTTC. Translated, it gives CASRLGLAYEQYF.

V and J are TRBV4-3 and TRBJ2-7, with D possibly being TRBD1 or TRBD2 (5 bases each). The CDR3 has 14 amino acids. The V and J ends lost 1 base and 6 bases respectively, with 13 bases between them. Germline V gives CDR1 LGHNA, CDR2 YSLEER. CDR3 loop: CASSQVRGEGEQYF. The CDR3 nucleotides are TGCGCCAGCAGCCAAGTCCGAGGGGAAGGCGAGCAGTACTTC.

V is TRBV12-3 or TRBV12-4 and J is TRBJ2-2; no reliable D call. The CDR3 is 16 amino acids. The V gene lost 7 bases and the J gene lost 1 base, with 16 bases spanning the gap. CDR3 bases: TGTGCCAGCATCCCTGGGTTGGGCCTGAACACCGGGGAGCTGTTTTTT. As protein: CASIPGLGLNTGELFF.

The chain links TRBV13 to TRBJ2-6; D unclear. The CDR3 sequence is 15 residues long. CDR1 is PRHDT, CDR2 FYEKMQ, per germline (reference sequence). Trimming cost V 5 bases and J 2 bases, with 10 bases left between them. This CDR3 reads CASSLGSPGANVLTF. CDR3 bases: TGTGCCAGCAGCCTTGGATCGCCTGGGGCCAACGTCCTGACTTTC.

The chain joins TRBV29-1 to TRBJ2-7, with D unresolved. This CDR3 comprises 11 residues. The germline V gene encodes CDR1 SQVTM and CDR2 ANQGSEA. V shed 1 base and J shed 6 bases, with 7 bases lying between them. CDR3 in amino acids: CSVEVRTEQYF. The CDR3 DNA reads TGCAGCGTTGAAGTACGGACCGAGCAGTACTTC.

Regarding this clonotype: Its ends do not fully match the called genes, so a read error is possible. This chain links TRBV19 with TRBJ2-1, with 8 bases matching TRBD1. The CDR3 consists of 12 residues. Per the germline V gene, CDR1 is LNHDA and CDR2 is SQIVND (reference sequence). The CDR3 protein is CASSPRDRTFVF. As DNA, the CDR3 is TGTGCCAGTAGTCCCCGGGACAGGACGTTTGTCTTC. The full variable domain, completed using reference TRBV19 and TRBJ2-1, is DGGITQSPKYLFRKEGQNVTLSCEQNLNHDAMYWYRQDPGQGLRLIYYSQIVNDFQKGDIAEGYSVSREKKESFPLTVTSAQKNPTAFYLCASSPRDRTFVFGPGTRLTVL.

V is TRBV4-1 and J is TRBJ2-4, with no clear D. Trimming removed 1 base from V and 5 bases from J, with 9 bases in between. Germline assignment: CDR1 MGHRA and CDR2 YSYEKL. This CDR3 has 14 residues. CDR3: CASSQVPSENIQYF. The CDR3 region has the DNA TGCGCCAGCAGCCAAGTCCCCTCAGAAAACATTCAGTACTTC.

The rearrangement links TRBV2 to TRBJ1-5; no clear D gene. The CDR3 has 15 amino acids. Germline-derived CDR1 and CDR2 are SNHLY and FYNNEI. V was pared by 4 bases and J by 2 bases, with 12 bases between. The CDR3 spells CASSGLGKGNQPQHF. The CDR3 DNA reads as TGTGCCAGCAGTGGACTAGGTAAAGGCAATCAGCCCCAGCATTTT.

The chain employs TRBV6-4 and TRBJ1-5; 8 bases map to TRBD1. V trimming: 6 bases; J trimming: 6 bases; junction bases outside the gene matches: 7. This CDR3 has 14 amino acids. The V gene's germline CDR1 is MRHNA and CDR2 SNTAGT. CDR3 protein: CASRQGEDSQPQHF. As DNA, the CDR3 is TGTGCCAGCAGACAGGGGGAAGATAGTCAGCCCCAGCATTTT.

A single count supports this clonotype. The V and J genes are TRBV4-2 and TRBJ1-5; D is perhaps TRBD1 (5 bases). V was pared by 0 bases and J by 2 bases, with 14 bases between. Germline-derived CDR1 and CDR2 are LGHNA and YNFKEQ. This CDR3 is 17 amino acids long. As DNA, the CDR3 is TGTGCCAGCAGCCAAGAGACAGCCTCGGCGGGCAATCAGCCCCAGCATTTT. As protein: CASSQETASAGNQPQHF.

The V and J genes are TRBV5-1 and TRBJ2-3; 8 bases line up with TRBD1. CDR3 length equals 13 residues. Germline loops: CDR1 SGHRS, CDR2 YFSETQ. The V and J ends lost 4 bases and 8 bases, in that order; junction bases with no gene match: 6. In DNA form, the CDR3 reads TGCGCCAGCAGCAGGGACCAGGGGGCTACGCAGTATTTT. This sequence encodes CASSRDQGATQYF. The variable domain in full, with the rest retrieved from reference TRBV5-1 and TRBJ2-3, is KAGVTQTPRYLIKTRGQQVTLSCSPISGHRSVSWYQQTPGQGLQFLFEYFSETQRNKGNFPGRFSGRQFSNSRSEMNVSTLELGDSALYLCASSRDQGATQYFGPGTRLTVL.

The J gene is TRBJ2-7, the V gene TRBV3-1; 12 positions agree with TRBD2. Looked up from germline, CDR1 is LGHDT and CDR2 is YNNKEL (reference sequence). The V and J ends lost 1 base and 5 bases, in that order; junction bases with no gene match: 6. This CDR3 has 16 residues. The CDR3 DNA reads TGTGCCAGCAGCCAAGCCCTGACTAGCGGGGGAGACGAGCAGTACTTC. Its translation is CASSQALTSGGDEQYF.

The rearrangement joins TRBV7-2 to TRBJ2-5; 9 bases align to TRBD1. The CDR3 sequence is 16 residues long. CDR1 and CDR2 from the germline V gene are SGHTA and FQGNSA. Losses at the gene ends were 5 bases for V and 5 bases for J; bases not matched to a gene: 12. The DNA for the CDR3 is TGTGCCAGCAGCCCCGCTTACAGGGGGCGCCGGGAGACCCAGTACTTC. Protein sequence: CASSPAYRGRRETQYF. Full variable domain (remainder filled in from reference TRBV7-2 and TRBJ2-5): GAGVSQSPSNKVTEKGKDVELRCDPISGHTALYWYRQSLGQGLEFLIYFQGNSAPDKSGLPSDRFSAERTGGSVSTLTIQRTQQEDSAVYLCASSPAYRGRRETQYFGPGTRLLVL.

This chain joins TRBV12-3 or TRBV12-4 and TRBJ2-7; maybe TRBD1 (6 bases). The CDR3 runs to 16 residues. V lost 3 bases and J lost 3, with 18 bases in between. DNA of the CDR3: TGTGCCAGCAGTTTTGGGGGCCCGGTGACCTACTACGAGCAGTACTTC. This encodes CASSFGGPVTYYEQYF.

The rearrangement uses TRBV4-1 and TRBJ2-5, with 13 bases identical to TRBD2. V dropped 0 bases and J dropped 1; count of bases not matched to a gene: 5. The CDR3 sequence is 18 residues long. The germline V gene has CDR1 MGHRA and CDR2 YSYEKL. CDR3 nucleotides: TGCGCCAGCAGCCAAGAGGGGACTAGCGGGGTTTCCCAAGAGACCCAGTACTTC. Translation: CASSQEGTSGVSQETQYF.